The clone carrying this T cell receptor (beta chain) was counted ten times or more. Antigen unknown. The data were taken from a study of T cells after yellow fever vaccination. Study-level findings and limits: Researchers noted that a small share of clonotypes showed up in both CD4 and CD8 compartments. Though it reached lower strength, the secondary response hit its peak faster, day 5 versus 15.

V shed 1 base and J 4 bases; nucleotides not matched to a gene: 5. CDR3 length: 15 residues. Germline V gene lookup returns CDR1 SGHVS and CDR2 FNYEAQ. Template switching with 5'RACE generated the TCR cDNA and added a universal primer site and UMIs. One entry per CDR3 protein, called by TCRdb with MiXCR from the 5' RACE reads. The sample carries about 350,000 distinct CDR3 sequences, 4.1% recorded once. This specimen consisted of PBMCs, obtained 5 days after the yellow fever booster vaccination. This TCR was recovered from a man aged 18 to 29 who received the YFV17D yellow fever vaccine. The chain employs TRBV7-6 and TRBJ2-3; 7 bases are shared with TRBD1. CDR3 bases: TGTGCCAGCAGCTTAGAAGGGGGCTTCGCAGATACGCAGTATTTT. Translation: CASSLEGGFADTQYF.